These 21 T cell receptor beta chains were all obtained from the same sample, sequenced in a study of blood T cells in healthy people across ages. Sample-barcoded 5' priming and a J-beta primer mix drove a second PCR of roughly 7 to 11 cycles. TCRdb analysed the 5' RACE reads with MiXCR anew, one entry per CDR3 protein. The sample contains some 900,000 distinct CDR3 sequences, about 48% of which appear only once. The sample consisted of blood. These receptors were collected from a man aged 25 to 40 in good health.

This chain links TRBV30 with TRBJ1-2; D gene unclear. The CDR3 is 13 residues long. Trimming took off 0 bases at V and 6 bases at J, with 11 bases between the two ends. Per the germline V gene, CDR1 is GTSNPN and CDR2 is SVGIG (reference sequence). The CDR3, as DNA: TGTGCCTGGAGTGTATACCAAAATGATGGCTACACCTTC. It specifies CAWSVYQNDGYTF.

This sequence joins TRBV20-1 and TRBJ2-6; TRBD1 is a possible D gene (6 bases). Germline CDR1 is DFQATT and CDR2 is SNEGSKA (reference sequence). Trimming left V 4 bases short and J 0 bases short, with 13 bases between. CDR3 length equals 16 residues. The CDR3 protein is CSATATGISGANVLTF. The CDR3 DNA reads TGCAGTGCTACTGCCACAGGGATCTCTGGGGCCAACGTCCTGACTTTC.

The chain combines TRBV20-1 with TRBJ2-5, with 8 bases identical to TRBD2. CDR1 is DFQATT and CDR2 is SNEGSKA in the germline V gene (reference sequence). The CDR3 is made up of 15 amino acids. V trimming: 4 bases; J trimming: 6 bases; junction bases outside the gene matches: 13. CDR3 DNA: TGCAGTGCTAATTCGGGACTAGGGGCCAAGAAGACCCAGTACTTC. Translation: CSANSGLGAKKTQYF.

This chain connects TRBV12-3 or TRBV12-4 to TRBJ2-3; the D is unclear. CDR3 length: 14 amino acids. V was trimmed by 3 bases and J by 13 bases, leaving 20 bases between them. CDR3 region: CASSFRVRGDMEYF. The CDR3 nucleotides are TGTGCCAGCAGTTTTAGGGTGAGAGGAGATATGGAGTATTTT.

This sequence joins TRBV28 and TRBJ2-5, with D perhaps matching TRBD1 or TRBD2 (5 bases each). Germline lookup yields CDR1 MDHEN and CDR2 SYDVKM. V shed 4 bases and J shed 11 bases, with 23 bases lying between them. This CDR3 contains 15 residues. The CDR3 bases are TGTGCCAGCAGTTCTGGGGACCGCCGGTCGGGTGAGCAGTACTTC. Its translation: CASSSGDRRSGEQYF.

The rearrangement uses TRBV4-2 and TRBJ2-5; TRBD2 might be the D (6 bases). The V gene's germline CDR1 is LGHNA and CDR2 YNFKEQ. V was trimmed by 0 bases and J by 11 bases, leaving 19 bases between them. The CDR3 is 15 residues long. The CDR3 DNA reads TGTGCCAGCAGCCAAGACGCCGGAGGGCCCAATGAGCAGTACTTC. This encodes CASSQDAGGPNEQYF.

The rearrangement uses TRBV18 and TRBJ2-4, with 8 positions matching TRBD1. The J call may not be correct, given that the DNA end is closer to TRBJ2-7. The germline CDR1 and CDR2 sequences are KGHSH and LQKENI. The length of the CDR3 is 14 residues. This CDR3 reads CASSPGTGVGEQYF. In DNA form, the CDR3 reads TGTGCCAGCTCACCTGGGACAGGCGTTGGCGAGCAGTACTTC.

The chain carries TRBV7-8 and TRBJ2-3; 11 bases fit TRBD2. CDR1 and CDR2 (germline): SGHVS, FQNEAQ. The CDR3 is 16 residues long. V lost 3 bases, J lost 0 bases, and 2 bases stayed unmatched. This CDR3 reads CASSLIAGGSTDTQYF. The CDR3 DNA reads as TGTGCCAGCAGCTTGATAGCGGGGGGGAGCACAGATACGCAGTATTTT.

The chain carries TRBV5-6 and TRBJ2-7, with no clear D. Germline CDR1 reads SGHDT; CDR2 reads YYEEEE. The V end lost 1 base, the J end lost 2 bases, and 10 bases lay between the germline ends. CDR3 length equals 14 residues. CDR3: CASSLKGLPYEQYF. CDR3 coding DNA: TGTGCCAGCAGCTTGAAGGGTCTCCCCTACGAGCAGTACTTC.

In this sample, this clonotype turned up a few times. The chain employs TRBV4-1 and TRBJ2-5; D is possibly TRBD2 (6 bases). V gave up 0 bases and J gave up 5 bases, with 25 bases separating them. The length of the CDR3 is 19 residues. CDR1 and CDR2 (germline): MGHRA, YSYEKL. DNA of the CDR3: TGCGCCAGCAGCCAAGAAGGTGGCCTAGGAGGGACTTCTCGGGAGACCCAGTACTTC. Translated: CASSQEGGLGGTSRETQYF.

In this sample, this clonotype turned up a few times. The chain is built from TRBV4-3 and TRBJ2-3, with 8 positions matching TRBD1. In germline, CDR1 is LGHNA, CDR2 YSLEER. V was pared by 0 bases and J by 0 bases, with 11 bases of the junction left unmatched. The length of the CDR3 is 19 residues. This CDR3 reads CASSQDFYRTGPSTDTQYF. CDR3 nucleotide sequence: TGCGCCAGCAGCCAAGATTTTTATCGGACAGGGCCTAGCACAGATACGCAGTATTTT.

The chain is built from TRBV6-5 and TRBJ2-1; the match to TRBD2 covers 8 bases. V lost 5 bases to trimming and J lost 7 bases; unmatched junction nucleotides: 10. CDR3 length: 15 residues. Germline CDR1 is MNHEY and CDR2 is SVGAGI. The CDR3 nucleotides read TGTGCCAGCAGTCAGGGACTAGTGGGCCAGAATGAGCAGTTCTTC. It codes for CASSQGLVGQNEQFF.

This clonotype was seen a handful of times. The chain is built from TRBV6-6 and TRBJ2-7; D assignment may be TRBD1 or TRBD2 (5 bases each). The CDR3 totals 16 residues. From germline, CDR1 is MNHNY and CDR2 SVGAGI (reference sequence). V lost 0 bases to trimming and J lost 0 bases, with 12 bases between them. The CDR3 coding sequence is TGTGCCAGCAGTTACTCCTCGACCGGGACCTCCTACGAGCAGTACTTC. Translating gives CASSYSSTGTSYEQYF.

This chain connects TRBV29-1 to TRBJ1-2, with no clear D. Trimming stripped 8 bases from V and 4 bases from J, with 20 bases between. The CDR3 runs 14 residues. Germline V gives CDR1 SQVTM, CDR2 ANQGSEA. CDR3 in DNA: TGCAGCATTGCGTTCTTTTCGGCAGTCTATGGCTACACCTTC. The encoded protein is CSIAFFSAVYGYTF.

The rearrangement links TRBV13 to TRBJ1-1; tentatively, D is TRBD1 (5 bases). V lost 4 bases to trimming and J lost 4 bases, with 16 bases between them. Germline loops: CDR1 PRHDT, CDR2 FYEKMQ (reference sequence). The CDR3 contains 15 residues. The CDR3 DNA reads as TGTGCCAGCAGCTCCGGAGGCCAGGGAGGCACTGAAGCTTTCTTT. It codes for CASSSGGQGGTEAFF.

Here the CDR3 DNA reads TGTGCCAGCAGTTTTGTCGGACAGATCAATAGCAATCAGCCCCAGCATTTT. Its translation is CASSFVGQINSNQPQHF. The chain uses TRBV12-3 or TRBV12-4 and TRBJ1-5, with a tentative D call TRBD1 (6 bases). This CDR3 comprises 17 residues. V lost 3 bases, J lost 0 bases, and 15 bases lay in between.

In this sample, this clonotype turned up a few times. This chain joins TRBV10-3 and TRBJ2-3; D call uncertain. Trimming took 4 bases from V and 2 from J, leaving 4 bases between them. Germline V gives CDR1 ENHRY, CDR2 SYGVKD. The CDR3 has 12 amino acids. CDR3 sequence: CAISVYTDTQYF. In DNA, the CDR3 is TGTGCCATCAGTGTCTACACAGATACGCAGTATTTT.

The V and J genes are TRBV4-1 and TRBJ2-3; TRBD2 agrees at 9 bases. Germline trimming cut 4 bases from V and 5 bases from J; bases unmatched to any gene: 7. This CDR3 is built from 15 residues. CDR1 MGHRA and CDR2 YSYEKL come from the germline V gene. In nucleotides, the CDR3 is TGCGCCAGCAGCCTGGGCCAGCGGGAGGAAGATACGCAGTATTTT. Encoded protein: CASSLGQREEDTQYF.

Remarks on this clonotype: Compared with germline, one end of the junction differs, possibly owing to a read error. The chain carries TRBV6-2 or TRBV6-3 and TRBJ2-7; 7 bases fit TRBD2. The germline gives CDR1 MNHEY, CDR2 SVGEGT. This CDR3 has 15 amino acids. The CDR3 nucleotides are TGTGTCAGCAGGAAGGCGGGGGACTTCTCCTACGAGCAGTACTTC. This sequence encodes CVSRKAGDFSYEQYF.

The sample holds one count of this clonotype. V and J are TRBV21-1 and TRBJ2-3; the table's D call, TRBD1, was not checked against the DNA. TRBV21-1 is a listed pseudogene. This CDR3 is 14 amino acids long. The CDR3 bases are TGTGCCAGCACGCGGGACAGGGGCTCAGATACGCAGTATTTT. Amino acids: CASTRDRGSDTQYF.

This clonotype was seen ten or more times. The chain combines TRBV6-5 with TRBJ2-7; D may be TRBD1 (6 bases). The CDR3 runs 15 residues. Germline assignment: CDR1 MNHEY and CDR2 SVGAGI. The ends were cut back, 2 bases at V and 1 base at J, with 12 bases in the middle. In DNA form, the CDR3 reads TGTGCCAGCAGTTACGCGATAACAGGGTCCTACGAGCAGTACTTC. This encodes CASSYAITGSYEQYF.